Shown below are 10 T cell receptor beta chains from a single sample sequenced in a study of human T cells and chemical hapten exposure. As to time point: patch test 1, 2 weeks after DPC sensitization. The treatment is: therapeutic diphenylcyclopropenone sensitization with weekly scalp DPC. TCRdb re-derived calls from the RACE reads in MiXCR, one entry per CDR3 protein. The table has roughly 380,000 distinct CDR3 sequences, nearly 5% seen once. Sequenced material: whole blood, taken in connection with sensitization to the hapten diphenylcyclopropenone (DPC). These receptor sequences come from a woman aged 45-65 years with alopecia areata. Some clones in this sample may be carry-over from other donors' samples.

This clonotype showed up many times. The V and J genes are TRBV4-3 and TRBJ2-1; D remains ambiguous. This CDR3 has 15 amino acids. Germline CDR1 and CDR2: LGHNA and YSLEER. The V and J ends lost 3 bases and 0 bases respectively, with 9 bases between them. The CDR3: CASSQFTGSYNEQFF. CDR3 nucleotides: TGCGCCAGCAGCCAGTTTACGGGCTCCTACAATGAGCAGTTCTTC.

The chain employs TRBV21-1 and TRBJ1-1; the table's D gene call, TRBD1, was not cross checked with the DNA. TRBV21-1 is a pseudogene locus. This CDR3 contains 14 residues. This CDR3 reads CASSKRVRETEAFF. Written as DNA, the CDR3 is TGTGCCAGCAGCAAAAGGGTCAGGGAGACTGAAGCTTTCTTT.

In its sample, this clonotype was seen many times. The CDR3 loop is CASSQDEEKGEAFF. The CDR3 region has the DNA TGTGCCAGCAGCCAAGATGAGGAGAAGGGCGAAGCTTTCTTT. The genes are TRBV4-2 and TRBJ1-1; D not certain. Trimming cost V 0 bases and J 8 bases, with 13 bases left between them. The germline CDR1 and CDR2 sequences are LGHNA and YNFKEQ. The CDR3 length is 14 residues.

This clonotype was seen at least ten times. The chain couples TRBV29-1 to TRBJ1-2; D gene uncertain. The CDR3 contains 11 residues. Trimming stripped 6 bases from V and 4 bases from J, with 9 bases between. Germline V gives CDR1 SQVTM, CDR2 ANQGSEA. CDR3 DNA: TGCAGCGTGAGGGTCGGCTATGGCTACACCTTC. It specifies CSVRVGYGYTF.

V gene TRBV11-2 combines with J gene TRBJ2-3, with unresolved D. CDR3 size: 12 residues. Trimming stripped 5 bases from V and 4 bases from J, with 7 bases between. CDR1 and CDR2 from the germline V gene are SGHAT and FQNNGV. In DNA form, the CDR3 reads TGTGCCAGCAGCCCCCTGTCAGATACGCAGTATTTT. Translating gives CASSPLSDTQYF.

This chain uses TRBV12-3 or TRBV12-4 with TRBJ2-1; 7 nucleotides align to TRBD2. There are 15 residues in the CDR3. V lost 2 bases to trimming and J lost 2 bases; unmatched junction nucleotides: 3. CDR3 sequence reads: CASSLMRGTYNEQFF. CDR3 coding DNA: TGTGCCAGCAGTTTAATGCGGGGGACCTACAATGAGCAGTTCTTC.

This clonotype was found a few times. The J gene is TRBJ1-5, the V gene TRBV12-3 or TRBV12-4; D may be TRBD1 (6 bases). The CDR3 runs to 16 residues. With 2 bases removed from V and 3 bases from J, the gap between germline ends came to 14 bases. The CDR3, as DNA: TGTGCCAGCAGTTTAACGGGGGCTGGCTCCAATCAGCCCCAGCATTTT. Translating gives CASSLTGAGSNQPQHF.

The V gene is TRBV6-5, the J gene TRBJ1-1; D possibly corresponds to TRBD1 (5 bases). Germline CDR1 is MNHEY and CDR2 is SVGAGI. The CDR3 runs 13 residues. Trimming removed 2 bases at V and 5 bases at J, with 9 bases between. This chain's CDR3 is CASSYGRGTEAFF. The CDR3 DNA reads as TGTGCCAGCAGTTACGGGCGGGGGACTGAAGCTTTCTTT.

The table lists this clonotype with many counts. Here the CDR3 reads CSVVGLAVSSYNEQFF. In DNA, the CDR3 is TGCAGCGTTGTAGGGCTAGCGGTTAGCTCCTACAATGAGCAGTTCTTC. This sequence joins TRBV29-1 and TRBJ2-1; 7 bases fit TRBD2. Germline assignment: CDR1 SQVTM and CDR2 ANQGSEA. V lost 4 bases and J lost 0; bases outside the gene matches: 9. This CDR3 spans 16 amino acids.

This clonotype was counted many times. The chain has TRBV7-2 and TRBJ2-3, with D hard to call. Germline V gives CDR1 SGHTA, CDR2 FQGNSA. V gave up 7 bases and J gave up 0 bases, with 5 bases separating them. This CDR3 has 12 residues. The CDR3: CASMASTDTQYF. The DNA for the CDR3 is TGTGCCAGCATGGCCAGCACAGATACGCAGTATTTT.